The sequence of this T cell receptor (beta chain) was determined in a study of blood T cell repertoires in COVID-19. Germline values: CDR1 GTSNPN, CDR2 SVGIG (reference sequence). V dropped 0 bases and J dropped 3 bases, with 12 bases sitting between them. The CDR3 totals 15 residues. This clone occurred a few times. TCRdb's copy holds only in-frame clones and misses some; the assay was immunoSEQ multiplex PCR. The sample includes 300,000 or so clones, roughly 90% of them seen just once. This chain links TRBV30 with TRBJ1-3; tentatively, D is TRBD1 (6 bases). The sequenced sample was PBMCs or T cells enriched from blood (not recorded which). This TCR came from a woman aged 25 to 39 who had recovered from COVID-19. The DNA for the CDR3 is TGTGCCTGGAGTGTACCCCGGACAGATGGAAACACCATATATTTT. Translation gives CAWSVPRTDGNTIYF.